This TCR beta chain was sequenced in a study of blood T cell repertoires in COVID-19. About the research overall: Acute and convalescent COVID-19 samples came from the United States, Italy and Spain.

Under the authors' procedure: The authors estimated nucleated cell counts from reference gene primer amplification. The repertoire was sequenced with immunoSEQ multiplex PCR; TCRdb's copy has only in-frame clones and lacks some. That table is the source of V, J and clone size, and D and trimming were worked out from the DNA. The profile shows roughly 62,000 clones, about 83% of them singletons. From germline, CDR1 is SGHRS and CDR2 YFSETQ. Deletions cut 4 bases from V and 4 bases from J, with 8 bases between. The CDR3 is 12 amino acids. The chain combines TRBV5-1 with TRBJ2-5; D gene unclear. This TCR came from a human donor in a cohort sampled during active COVID-19. Input material: peripheral blood. CDR3 amino acids: CASSLIGETQYF. Written as DNA, the CDR3 is TGCGCCAGCAGCCTAATCGGAGAGACCCAGTACTTC. Based on the CDR3 plus reference TRBV5-1 and TRBJ2-5, the full variable domain is KAGVTQTPRYLIKTRGQQVTLSCSPISGHRSVSWYQQTPGQGLQFLFEYFSETQRNKGNFPGRFSGRQFSNSRSEMNVSTLELGDSALYLCASSLIGETQYFGPGTRLLVL.